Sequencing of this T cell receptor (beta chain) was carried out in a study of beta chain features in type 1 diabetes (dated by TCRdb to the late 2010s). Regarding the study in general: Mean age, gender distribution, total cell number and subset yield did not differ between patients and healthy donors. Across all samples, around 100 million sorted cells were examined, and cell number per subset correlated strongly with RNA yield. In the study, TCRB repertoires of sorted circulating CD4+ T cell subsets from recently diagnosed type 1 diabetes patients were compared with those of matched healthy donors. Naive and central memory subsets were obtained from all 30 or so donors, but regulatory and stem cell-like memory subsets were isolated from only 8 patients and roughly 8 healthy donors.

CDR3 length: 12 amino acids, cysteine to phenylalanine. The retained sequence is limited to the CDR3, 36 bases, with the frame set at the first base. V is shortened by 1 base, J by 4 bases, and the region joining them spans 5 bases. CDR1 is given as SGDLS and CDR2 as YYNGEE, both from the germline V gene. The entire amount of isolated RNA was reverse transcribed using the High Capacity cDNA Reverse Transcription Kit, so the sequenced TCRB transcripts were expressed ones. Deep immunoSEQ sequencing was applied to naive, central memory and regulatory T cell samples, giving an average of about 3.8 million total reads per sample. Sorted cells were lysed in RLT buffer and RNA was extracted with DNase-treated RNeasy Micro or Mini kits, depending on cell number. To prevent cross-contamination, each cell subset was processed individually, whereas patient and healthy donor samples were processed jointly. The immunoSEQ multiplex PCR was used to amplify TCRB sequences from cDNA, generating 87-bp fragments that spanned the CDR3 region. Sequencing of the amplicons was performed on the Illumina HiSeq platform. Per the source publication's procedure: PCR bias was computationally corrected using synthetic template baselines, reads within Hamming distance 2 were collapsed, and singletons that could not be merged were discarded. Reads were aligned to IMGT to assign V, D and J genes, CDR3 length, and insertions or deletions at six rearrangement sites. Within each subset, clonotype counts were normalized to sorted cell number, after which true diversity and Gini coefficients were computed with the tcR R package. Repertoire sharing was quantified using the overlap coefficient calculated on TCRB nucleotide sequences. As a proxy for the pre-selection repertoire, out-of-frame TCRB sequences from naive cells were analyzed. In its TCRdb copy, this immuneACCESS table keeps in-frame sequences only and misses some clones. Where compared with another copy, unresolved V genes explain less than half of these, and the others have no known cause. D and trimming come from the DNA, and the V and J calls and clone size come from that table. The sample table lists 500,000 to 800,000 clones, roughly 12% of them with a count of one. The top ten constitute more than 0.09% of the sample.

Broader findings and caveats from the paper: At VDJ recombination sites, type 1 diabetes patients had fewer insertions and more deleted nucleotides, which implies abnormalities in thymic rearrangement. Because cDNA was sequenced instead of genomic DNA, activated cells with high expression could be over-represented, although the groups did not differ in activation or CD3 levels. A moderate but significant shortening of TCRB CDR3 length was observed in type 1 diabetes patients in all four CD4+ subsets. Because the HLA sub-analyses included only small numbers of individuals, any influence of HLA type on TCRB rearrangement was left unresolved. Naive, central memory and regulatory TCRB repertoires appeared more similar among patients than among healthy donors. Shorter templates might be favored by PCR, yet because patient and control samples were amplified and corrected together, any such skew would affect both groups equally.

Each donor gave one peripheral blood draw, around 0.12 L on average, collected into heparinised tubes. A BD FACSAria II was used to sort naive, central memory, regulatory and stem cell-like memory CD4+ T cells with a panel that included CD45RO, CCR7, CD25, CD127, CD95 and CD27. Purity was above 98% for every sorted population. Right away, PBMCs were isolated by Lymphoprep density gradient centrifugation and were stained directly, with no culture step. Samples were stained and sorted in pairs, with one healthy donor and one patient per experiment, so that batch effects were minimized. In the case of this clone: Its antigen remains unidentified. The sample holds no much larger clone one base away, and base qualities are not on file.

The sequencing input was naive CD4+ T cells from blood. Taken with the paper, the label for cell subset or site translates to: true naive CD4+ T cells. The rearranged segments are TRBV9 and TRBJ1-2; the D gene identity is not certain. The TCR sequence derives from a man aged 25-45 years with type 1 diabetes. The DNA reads TGTGCCAGCAGCGTACCTAGCTATGGCTACACCTTC. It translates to CASSVPSYGYTF.